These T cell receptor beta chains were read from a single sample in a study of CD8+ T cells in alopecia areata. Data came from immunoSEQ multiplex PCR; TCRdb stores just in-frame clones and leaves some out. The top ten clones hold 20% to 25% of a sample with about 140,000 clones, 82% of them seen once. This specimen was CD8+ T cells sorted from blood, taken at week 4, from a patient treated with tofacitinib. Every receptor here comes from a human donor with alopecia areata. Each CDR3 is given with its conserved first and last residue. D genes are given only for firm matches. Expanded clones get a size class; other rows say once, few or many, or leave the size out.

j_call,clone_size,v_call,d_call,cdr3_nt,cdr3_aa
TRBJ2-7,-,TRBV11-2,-,TGTGCCAGCAGCTCAAATGCGGCTAGCGTTTTGAACGAGCAGTACTTC,CASSSNAASVLNEQYF
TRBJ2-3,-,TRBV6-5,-,TGTGCCAGCAGCCGTAACTGGGGCACAGATACGCAGTATTTT,CASSRNWGTDTQYF
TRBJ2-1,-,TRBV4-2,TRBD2,TGTGCCAGCAGTGCCGGGACTAGCGACGGTGAGCAGTTCTTC,CASSAGTSDGEQFF
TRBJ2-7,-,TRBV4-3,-,TGCGCCAGCAGCCAAGGACAATGGGTTGCTGGGCAGTACTTC,CASSQGQWVAGQYF
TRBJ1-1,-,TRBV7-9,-,TGTGCCAGCAGCCTGAACACTGAAGCTTTCTTT,CASSLNTEAFF
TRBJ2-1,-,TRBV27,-,TGTGCCAGCAGTTTGAGAGGGGGCTCCTACAATGAGCAGTTCTTC,CASSLRGGSYNEQFF
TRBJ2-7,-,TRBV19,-,TGTGCCAGTAGTATAAGCTCCGGGGCCGGCTACGAGCAGTACTTC,CASSISSGAGYEQYF
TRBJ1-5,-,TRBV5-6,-,TGTGCCAGCAGCTCCGGACCTAGCAATCAGCCCCAGCATTTT,CASSSGPSNQPQHF
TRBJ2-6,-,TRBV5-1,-,TGCGCCAGCAGCCTGACCCTATCTGGGGCCAACGTCCTGACTTTC,CASSLTLSGANVLTF
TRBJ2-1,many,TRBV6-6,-,TGTGCCAGCAGTCCCGGGGTAAATGAGCAGTTCTTC,CASSPGVNEQFF
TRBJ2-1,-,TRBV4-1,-,TGCGCCAGCAGCCAAGAGCCAGCCGGGTACAATGAGCAGTTCTTC,CASSQEPAGYNEQFF
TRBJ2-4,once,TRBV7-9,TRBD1,TGTGCCAGCAGCCCCCCGGGACAGGGTGAAAACATTCAGTACTTC,CASSPPGQGENIQYF
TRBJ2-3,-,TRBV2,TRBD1,TGTGCCAGCAGTTTTCCTAGATCCGGGACAGGGGGGGACACAGATACGCAGTATTTT,CASSFPRSGTGGDTDTQYF
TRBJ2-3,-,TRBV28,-,TGTGCCAGCATGAACCCGTCATTCTCAGATACGCAGTATTTT,CASMNPSFSDTQYF
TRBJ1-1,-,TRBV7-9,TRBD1,TGTGCCACAAGGGACAGGCGAACTCAAAACACTGAAGCTTTCTTT,CATRDRRTQNTEAFF
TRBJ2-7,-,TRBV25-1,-,TGTGCCAGCAGTGAGTCCAGACAAGCATACGAGCAGTACTTC,CASSESRQAYEQYF
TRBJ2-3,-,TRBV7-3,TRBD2,TGTGCCAGCAGCTTAAACCCTCCCAGCGGGGAAGATACGCAGTATTTT,CASSLNPPSGEDTQYF
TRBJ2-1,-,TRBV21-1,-,TGTGCCAGCAAGCGCGAGGACGGCTCCTACAATGAGCAGTTCTTC,CASKREDGSYNEQFF
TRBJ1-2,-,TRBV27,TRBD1,TGTGCCAGCAGTTTAAACAGGGGCTATGGCTACACCTTC,CASSLNRGYGYTF
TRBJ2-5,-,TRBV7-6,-,TGTGCCAGCAGCTTAGGCCAAGAGACCCAGTACTTC,CASSLGQETQYF
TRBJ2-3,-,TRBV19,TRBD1,TGTGCCAGTAGCAGGGACAGGGAGTGGGAAACAGATACGCAGTATTTT,CASSRDREWETDTQYF
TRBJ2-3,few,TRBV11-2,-,TGTGCCAGCAGCCCAGTGGCAGGGATCCCAGATACGCAGTATTTT,CASSPVAGIPDTQYF
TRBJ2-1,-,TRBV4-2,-,TGTGCCAGCAGCCAAGGGTCCTACAATGAGCAGTTCTTC,CASSQGSYNEQFF